This T cell receptor (beta chain) was found in a study of T cells in localized non-small cell lung cancer (dated by TCRdb to about 2020). Regarding the complete study: The study examined T cell repertoires in roughly 240 patients with early-stage NSCLC and compared tumors with uninvolved tumor-adjacent lungs. All 240 or so NSCLC patients in the cohort were treatment-naive and had localized lung tumors that were resected. The mean age of the NSCLC patients was about 70 years, with about 130 men and over 100 women. Results and caveats for the whole study, not just this receptor: Higher T cell density in blood was associated with longer overall survival, whereas higher clonality in adjacent lung was associated with shorter survival. Since the design was exploratory, TCR variables were selected using unadjusted p-values with no false-discovery rate correction. Because multi-region sequencing of the tumors was not done, intratumor heterogeneity could not be ruled out. The highest T cell clonality was observed in uninvolved tumor-adjacent lung, where clonality exceeded that of tumor, suggesting that antigenic responses were more focused in uninvolved tumor-adjacent lung. Of the top 100 tumor clones, a median of roughly 53 were detected in paired uninvolved adjacent lung; about 28 were also among that lung's top 100.

From the cysteine through the phenylalanine, the CDR3 covers 15 amino acids. Only the CDR3 DNA is retained, 45 bases long and in frame from the first base. The germline V gene sets CDR1 to SGHVS and CDR2 to FQNEAQ. V and J lose 1 base and 1 base, and a span of 10 bases separates them. This clone is a singleton in its sample. No antigen is known for it. Per-nucleotide qualities are absent, and no much larger clonotype sits a single base away. At diagnosis, peripheral blood, uninvolved tumor-adjacent lung and tumor were collected and were preserved as a mix of fresh-frozen and FFPE material. For TCR repertoire profiling, blood samples were analyzed in the form of peripheral blood mononuclear cells. TCR beta CDR3 regions were sequenced from DNA using the immunoSEQ Assay. The original pipeline was this. T cell density was computed as TCR beta template counts normalized to usable DNA estimated by amplifying housekeeping genes. Richness was estimated with the preseqR package, extrapolating to 400,000 templates for PBMC samples and 120,000 templates for tissue samples. Clonality was defined by subtracting Pielou's evenness from one. Differential abundance testing on productive amino-acid clonotypes, with a minimum total count of 5 and an alpha of 0.1, was used to identify tissue-enriched TCRs. The Jaccard Index and the Morisita Overlap Index were used to quantify repertoire overlap between compartments. GLIPH grouped TCR beta CDR3s together with public tetramer-defined viral CDR3s, and a viral motif had to include at least three viral sequences and also show V-gene enrichment. Held by TCRdb, this immuneACCESS table contains in-frame sequences only and omits some clones. Under half of the omission traces to an unresolved V gene where checked; the cause of the rest is unknown. V, J and clone size were drawn from that table, and D and trimming were deduced from the DNA. This sample holds some 24,000 clones; 92% were observed only once. In total, the top ten clones hold 2.5% to 3% of the sample.

The clonotype comes from a woman aged 35-70 years with stage I lung adenocarcinoma. The chain is encoded by TRBV7-8 joined to TRBJ1-1; the D region possibly corresponds to TRBD1 (5 bases align). Sample: peripheral blood, taken before any cancer treatment. The CDR3 region: CASSLEWQGNTEAFF. The base sequence is TGTGCCAGCAGCTTAGAGTGGCAGGGGAACACTGAAGCTTTCTTT.